Below, 28 T cell receptor beta chains from the same sample are listed, as sequenced in a study of shared clonotypes between healthy human individuals. Clones were sequenced by immunoSEQ multiplex PCR, and TCRdb holds only the in-frame ones, with some missing. The sample holds 1.5 million to 2.5 million clones, around 96% seen once. Selected positively for CCR7 and CD45RO-negative, naive CD8 cells excluded terminally differentiated effector memory CD45RA+ cells. The sample consisted of naive CD8+ T cells sorted from blood. Receptors originate from a young man in good health.

The chain employs TRBV27 and TRBJ2-1; 10 bases are a match to TRBD1. The CDR3 is 14 residues long. From germline, CDR1 is MNHEY and CDR2 SMNVEV (reference sequence). J lost 5 bases, V lost 8 bases, and 6 bases had no gene match. The CDR3 DNA reads TGTGCCAGCGGCAGACAGGGGGCAGACAATGAGCAGTTCTTC. It codes for CASGRQGADNEQFF.

The V and J genes are TRBV7-8 and TRBJ2-5, with 8 bases fitting TRBD1. This CDR3 has 15 residues. With V trimmed by 5 bases and J by 3 bases, 8 bases remained unmatched. The germline gives CDR1 SGHVS, CDR2 FQNEAQ. The CDR3 sequence is CASSPQGDRKETQYF. The CDR3, as DNA: TGTGCCAGCAGCCCACAGGGGGATCGGAAAGAGACCCAGTACTTC.

This chain connects TRBV4-1 to TRBJ1-1; D is unclear. The CDR3 covers 15 residues. V dropped 1 base and J dropped 5 bases, with 14 bases sitting between them. CDR1 is MGHRA, CDR2 YSYEKL, per germline. The chain's CDR3 is CASSQGPLTGTEAFF. The CDR3 DNA reads as TGCGCCAGCAGCCAAGGACCCTTAACGGGAACTGAAGCTTTCTTT.

This rearrangement joins TRBV6-5 to TRBJ2-5; TRBD1 matches 8 bases. The germline CDR1 and CDR2 sequences are MNHEY and SVGAGI. The CDR3 consists of 16 residues. The V and J ends lost 0 bases and 3 bases, in that order; junction bases with no gene match: 6. The CDR3: CASSYSPDREEETQYF. DNA for the CDR3: TGTGCCAGCAGTTACTCCCCGGACAGGGAGGAAGAGACCCAGTACTTC.

This chain joins TRBV5-1 and TRBJ2-3; 8 bases are shared with TRBD1. This CDR3 comprises 18 residues. The germline V gene has CDR1 SGHRS and CDR2 YFSETQ. The J segment lost 2 bases and the V segment lost 1 base, leaving 12 bases of the junction unmatched. The CDR3 loop is CASSLTLRTGYYTDTQYF. CDR3 in DNA: TGCGCCAGCAGCTTGACCCTTAGGACAGGGTATTACACAGATACGCAGTATTTT. Drawing the rest from reference TRBV5-1 and TRBJ2-3, the complete variable domain is KAGVTQTPRYLIKTRGQQVTLSCSPISGHRSVSWYQQTPGQGLQFLFEYFSETQRNKGNFPGRFSGRQFSNSRSEMNVSTLELGDSALYLCASSLTLRTGYYTDTQYFGPGTRLTVL.

Only one count was recorded for this clone. V usage is TRBV4-2 and J usage is TRBJ2-7; D is possibly TRBD1 (5 bases). The CDR3 is 15 residues long. Trimming removed 0 bases from V and 0 bases from J, with 9 bases in between. Germline CDR1 reads LGHNA; CDR2 reads YNFKEQ. CDR3 loop: CASSQDGDSSYEQYF. The CDR3 DNA sequence: TGTGCCAGCAGCCAAGATGGAGACAGCTCCTACGAGCAGTACTTC.

This sequence joins TRBV6-4 and TRBJ2-2; D gene ambiguous. Trimming left V 6 bases short and J 3 bases short, with 5 bases between. The CDR3 has 12 residues. Per the germline V gene, CDR1 is MRHNA and CDR2 is SNTAGT. CDR3 bases: TGTGCCAGCAGAGAGTACACCGGGGAGCTGTTTTTT. This sequence encodes CASREYTGELFF.

The CDR3 spells CASSPLGLAGWETQYF. CDR3 coding DNA: TGCGCCAGCAGCCCCCTGGGCCTAGCGGGTTGGGAGACCCAGTACTTC. This chain joins TRBV5-1 and TRBJ2-5, with 8 positions matching TRBD2. This CDR3 is built from 16 residues. The V gene end was trimmed by 4 bases and the J gene end by 5 bases; junction bases not matched to a gene: 13. The germline V gene has CDR1 SGHRS and CDR2 YFSETQ.

The rearrangement uses TRBV28 and TRBJ2-7; possibly TRBD1 for D (5 bases). The CDR3 is made up of 11 amino acids. Germline lookup yields CDR1 MDHEN and CDR2 SYDVKM. V lost 6 bases, J lost 7 bases, and 10 bases lay in between. This chain's CDR3 is CASSQGWEQYF. In DNA, the CDR3 is TGTGCCAGCAGCCAGGGCTGGGAGCAGTACTTC. Complete variable domain (other parts from reference TRBV28 and TRBJ2-7): DVKVTQSSRYLVKRTGEKVFLECVQDMDHENMFWYRQDPGLGLRLIYFSYDVKMKEKGDIPEGYSVSREKKERFSLILESASTNQTSMYLCASSQGWEQYFGPGTRLTVT.

J is TRBJ2-3 and V is TRBV6-5; 7 bases are a match to TRBD2. With V trimmed by 5 bases and J by 6 bases, 8 bases remained unmatched. CDR1 and CDR2 (germline): MNHEY, SVGAGI. The length of the CDR3 is 14 residues. This CDR3 is CASSRGLGADTQYF. Here the CDR3 DNA reads TGTGCCAGCAGTCGAGGACTAGGCGCTGATACGCAGTATTTT.

The chain recombines TRBV5-1 with TRBJ2-5, with D perhaps matching TRBD2 (5 bases). The CDR3 runs to 15 residues. CDR1 is SGHRS, CDR2 YFSETQ, per germline. V was shortened by 0 bases and J by 4 bases, with 13 bases between the two germline ends. CDR3 bases: TGCGCCAGCAGCTTGGCCGGAGGACGGGGAGAGACCCAGTACTTC. Amino acid sequence: CASSLAGGRGETQYF.

This rearrangement joins TRBV19 to TRBJ2-2, with D perhaps matching TRBD1 (7 bases). Looked up from germline, CDR1 is LNHDA and CDR2 is SQIVND (reference sequence). The V and J ends lost 9 bases and 2 bases respectively, with 16 bases between them. The CDR3 is 15 residues long. CDR3 nucleotide sequence: TGTGCCAGCGTAGAACAGGGGACTAACACCGGGGAGCTGTTTTTT. It specifies CASVEQGTNTGELFF.

The V call is TRBV2, the J call TRBJ1-2; D is perhaps TRBD1 (5 bases). The V gene lost 5 bases and the J gene lost 2 bases, with 12 bases spanning the gap. This CDR3 spans 14 amino acids. Looked up from germline, CDR1 is SNHLY and CDR2 is FYNNEI. CDR3 amino acids: CASSSAGNNYGYTF. Here the CDR3 DNA reads TGTGCCAGCAGTTCAGCAGGGAACAACTATGGCTACACCTTC.

V gene TRBV2 combines with J gene TRBJ1-6; 12 bases align to TRBD1. CDR3 size: 14 residues. CDR1 is SNHLY and CDR2 is FYNNEI in the germline V gene. J lost 12 bases, V lost 8 bases, and 8 bases had no gene match. The DNA of the CDR3 is TGTGCCAGCGATCCAGGGACAGGGGGCTTACCCCTCCACTTT. Its translation: CASDPGTGGLPLHF.

The V call is TRBV5-4, the J call TRBJ2-2, with unresolved D. V gave up 0 bases and J gave up 10 bases, with 7 bases separating them. Germline CDR1 reads SGHNT; CDR2 reads YYREEE (reference sequence). CDR3 length equals 12 residues. The CDR3 nucleotides read TGTGCCAGCAGCTTGGAAAGGGTGGAGCTGTTTTTT. Residues: CASSLERVELFF.

The CDR3: CASSIDLETATGELFF. For the CDR3, the DNA is TGTGCCAGTAGTATAGATCTAGAGACAGCCACCGGGGAGCTGTTTTTT. This chain uses TRBV19 with TRBJ2-2, with a tentative D call TRBD1 (5 bases). Trimming removed 0 bases at V and 4 bases at J, with 12 bases between. Germline CDR1 reads LNHDA; CDR2 reads SQIVND (reference sequence). The CDR3 loop spans 16 amino acids.

The chain is built from TRBV7-9 and TRBJ1-2; 9 bases align to TRBD1. The V gene's germline CDR1 is SEHNR and CDR2 FQNEAQ (reference sequence). With 5 bases clipped from V and 6 bases from J, the junction kept 13 bases outside the gene matches. This CDR3 is built from 16 residues. Written as DNA, the CDR3 is TGTGCCAGCAGCCCCGAACAGGGGGCAAGGAGTGATGGCTACACCTTC. This codes for CASSPEQGARSDGYTF. Combining the CDR3 with reference TRBV7-9 and TRBJ1-2 gives the whole variable domain DTGVSQNPRHKITKRGQNVTFRCDPISEHNRLYWYRQTLGQGPEFLTYFQNEAQLEKSRLLSDRFSAERPKGSFSTLEIQRTEQGDSAMYLCASSPEQGARSDGYTFGSGTRLTVV.

The V gene is TRBV5-8, the J gene TRBJ2-7; TRBD1 aligns across 8 bases. Germline V CDR1 and CDR2: SGHTS, YDEGEE. J lost 5 bases, V lost 0 bases, and 7 bases had no gene match. The CDR3 sequence is 15 residues long. Here the CDR3 DNA reads TGTGCCAGCAGCTTGGGAACCATGACAGGGGACGAGCAGTACTTC. Its protein is CASSLGTMTGDEQYF.

The chain combines TRBV7-2 with TRBJ2-7; no clear D gene. Germline assignment: CDR1 SGHTA and CDR2 FQGNSA. This CDR3 comprises 13 residues. V lost 3 bases, J lost 7 bases, and 13 bases lay in between. The CDR3 nucleotides are TGTGCCAGCAGCTTTCCGGGTTCTTGGGAGCAGTACTTC. It is translated as CASSFPGSWEQYF.

The V call is TRBV28, the J call TRBJ2-5, with a tentative D call TRBD1 (6 bases). The CDR3 length is 14 residues. Germline CDR1 MDHEN, CDR2 SYDVKM. The germline V and J ends were trimmed by 6 bases and 5 bases, with 16 bases remaining between them. This CDR3 reads CASSHWTAGETQYF. CDR3 DNA sequence: TGTGCCAGCAGCCATTGGACAGCAGGGGAGACCCAGTACTTC.

The chain carries TRBV30 and TRBJ2-1, with D possibly TRBD1 on 6 matching bases. Germline values: CDR1 GTSNPN, CDR2 SVGIG (reference sequence). This CDR3 comprises 15 residues. V was clipped by 2 bases and J by 0 bases, with 11 bases between them. The CDR3 DNA is TGTGCCTGGAGTCAGGGGTTCAGCTCCTACAATGAGCAGTTCTTC. This translates into CAWSQGFSSYNEQFF.

This clone was seen once. Here the CDR3 reads CASSHRQAPDKSYEQYF. The CDR3 DNA is TGTGCCAGCAGCCATCGGCAGGCCCCCGATAAATCCTACGAGCAGTACTTC. The gene calls are TRBV7-9 and TRBJ2-7; D is undetermined. The CDR3 length is 17 residues. Trimming stripped 5 bases from V and 1 base from J, with 21 bases between. The germline gives CDR1 SEHNR, CDR2 FQNEAQ (reference sequence). Full variable domain (rest looked up from reference TRBV7-9 and TRBJ2-7): DTGVSQNPRHKITKRGQNVTFRCDPISEHNRLYWYRQTLGQGPEFLTYFQNEAQLEKSRLLSDRFSAERPKGSFSTLEIQRTEQGDSAMYLCASSHRQAPDKSYEQYFGPGTRLTVT.

This clone was found a few times. V is TRBV5-1 and J is TRBJ2-2; D unclear. The CDR3 spans 15 residues. Germline loops: CDR1 SGHRS, CDR2 YFSETQ. V lost 0 bases and J 0 bases, leaving 6 bases between the germline ends. The CDR3 bases are TGCGCCAGCAGCTTGGGGTGGGCGAACACCGGGGAGCTGTTTTTT. Its protein is CASSLGWANTGELFF.

The genes are TRBV2 and TRBJ2-3; 7 bases are a match to TRBD2. CDR1 is SNHLY and CDR2 is FYNNEI in the germline V gene. CDR3 length: 15 amino acids. V lost 3 bases and J lost 5; bases outside the gene matches: 8. CDR3: CASSDWGGTGDTQYF. CDR3 sequence (DNA): TGTGCCAGCAGTGATTGGGGGGGAACGGGAGATACGCAGTATTTT.

V gene TRBV7-2 combines with J gene TRBJ2-3, with D maybe TRBD2 (5 bases). Germline V CDR1 and CDR2: SGHTA, FQGNSA. This CDR3 contains 16 residues. Trimming stripped 4 bases from V and 1 base from J, with 15 bases between. CDR3 loop: CASSSGEGLRTDTQYF. In nucleotides, the CDR3 is TGTGCCAGCAGCTCAGGCGAGGGTCTGCGCACAGATACGCAGTATTTT. Full variable domain (missing parts from reference TRBV7-2 and TRBJ2-3): GAGVSQSPSNKVTEKGKDVELRCDPISGHTALYWYRQSLGQGLEFLIYFQGNSAPDKSGLPSDRFSAERTGGSVSTLTIQRTQQEDSAVYLCASSSGEGLRTDTQYFGPGTRLTVL.

The genes are TRBV28 and TRBJ1-1; unclear D gene. Trimming took off 6 bases at V and 0 bases at J, with 11 bases between the two ends. The CDR3 spans 14 residues. CDR1 is MDHEN and CDR2 is SYDVKM in the germline V gene. CDR3: CASRLVPMNTEAFF. For the CDR3, the DNA is TGTGCCAGCAGACTCGTCCCCATGAACACTGAAGCTTTCTTT. Full variable domain (rest looked up from reference TRBV28 and TRBJ1-1): DVKVTQSSRYLVKRTGEKVFLECVQDMDHENMFWYRQDPGLGLRLIYFSYDVKMKEKGDIPEGYSVSREKKERFSLILESASTNQTSMYLCASRLVPMNTEAFFGQGTRLTVV.

The gene calls are TRBV2 and TRBJ1-2; possible D gene TRBD1, 6 bases. CDR3 length: 15 amino acids. Germline CDR1 and CDR2: SNHLY and FYNNEI. V lost 1 base to trimming and J lost 4 bases, with 13 bases between them. CDR3 region: CASSEVWTAVYGYTF. CDR3 coding DNA: TGTGCCAGCAGTGAAGTTTGGACAGCGGTCTATGGCTACACCTTC. Using reference TRBV2 and TRBJ1-2 for the parts outside the CDR3, the full variable domain is EPEVTQTPSHQVTQMGQEVILRCVPISNHLYFYWYRQILGQKVEFLVSFYNNEISEKSEIFDDQFSVERPDGSNFTLKIRSTKLEDSAMYFCASSEVWTAVYGYTFGSGTRLTVV.

This chain links TRBV11-3 with TRBJ2-2; D might be TRBD1 (6 bases). CDR1 SGHNT and CDR2 YENEEA come from the germline V gene. The CDR3 has 14 residues. Trimming left V 6 bases short and J 1 base short, with 9 bases between. This CDR3 is CASSEGQNTGELFF. CDR3 coding DNA: TGTGCCAGCAGTGAGGGACAGAACACCGGGGAGCTGTTTTTT. The full variable domain, with the rest looked up from reference TRBV11-3 and TRBJ2-2, is EAGVVQSPRYKIIEKKQPVAFWCNPISGHNTLYWYLQNLGQGPELLIRYENEEAVDDSQLPKDRFSAERLKGVDSTLKIQPAELGDSAVYLCASSEGQNTGELFFGEGSRLTVL.